This TCR beta chain was retrieved from a study of T-cell memory formation after mild COVID-19. This clonotype was detected many times. The V end was cut by 4 bases, the J end by 1 base, with 13 bases between. This CDR3 contains 16 residues. Germline V CDR1 and CDR2: SGHTA, FQGNSA. TCRdb called the 5' RACE reads again in MiXCR, with one record for every CDR3 protein. The sample has approximately 51,000 distinct CDR3 sequences; around 10% are singletons. Sequencing was performed on PBMCs or a T cell subset sorted from them (not recorded which). This TCR was recovered from an adult woman who had mild COVID-19 (a few samples of this study predate the infection). Cell type and time point are not known. This sequence joins TRBV7-2 and TRBJ1-4; the D gene is possibly TRBD1 (5 bases). CDR3 sequence: CASSWSSGGTNEKLFF. The CDR3 DNA reads as TGTGCCAGCAGCTGGAGCTCGGGGGGAACTAATGAAAAACTGTTTTTT.